Presented here are 6 T cell receptor beta chains from one specimen sequenced in a study of T cell responses to AZD1222 COVID-19 vaccine. Measured with immunoSEQ multiplex PCR; TCRdb has only the in-frame clones, and not every one. The sample contains approximately 50,000 clones, around nine tenths of which appear only once. The sequences come from peripheral blood, collected 28 days after the second AZD1222 dose. The receptors originated from an adult who received the AZD1222 COVID-19 vaccine.

The chain recombines TRBV19 with TRBJ2-3; D not resolved. CDR3 length: 15 amino acids. CDR1 and CDR2 from the germline V gene are LNHDA and SQIVND (reference sequence). Deletions cut 3 bases from V and 2 bases from J, with 12 bases between. The chain's CDR3 is CASSIAALDTDTQYF. For the CDR3, the DNA is TGTGCCAGTAGTATCGCGGCGCTCGACACAGATACGCAGTATTTT.

This chain joins TRBV18 and TRBJ2-7; TRBD1 agrees at 7 bases. The CDR3 runs to 15 residues. The germline gives CDR1 KGHSH, CDR2 LQKENI. J was trimmed by 1 base and V by 6 bases; bases with no gene match: 9. CDR3: CASSRATGNSYEQYF. The CDR3 DNA reads as TGTGCCAGCTCGCGAGCGACAGGGAATTCCTACGAGCAGTACTTC.

In this sample, this clone turned up a few times. The V gene is TRBV4-1, the J gene TRBJ1-4, with 9 bases fitting TRBD1. The CDR3 extends over 14 amino acids. The V and J ends lost 9 bases and 6 bases, in that order; junction bases with no gene match: 8. CDR1 is MGHRA, CDR2 YSYEKL, per germline. For the CDR3, the DNA is TGCGCCAGTCGCAACAGGGGGCCTTATGAAAAACTGTTTTTT. Residues: CASRNRGPYEKLFF.

V gene TRBV7-3 combines with J gene TRBJ2-3; D gene uncertain. The CDR3 contains 14 residues. The V end lost 1 base, the J end lost 6 bases, and 11 bases lay between the germline ends. In germline, CDR1 is SGHTA, CDR2 FQGTGA. As DNA, the CDR3 is TGTGCCAGCAGCTTAAGCGGCCCTACGGATACGCAGTATTTT. It codes for CASSLSGPTDTQYF.

This chain uses TRBV12-3 or TRBV12-4 with TRBJ1-2, with D perhaps matching TRBD1 (5 bases). V was cut by 2 bases and J by 7 bases, with 11 bases left in between. There are 13 residues in the CDR3. CDR3 region: CASSLSGLGGYTF. The CDR3 region has the DNA TGTGCCAGCAGTTTATCAGGGCTGGGTGGCTACACCTTC.

This sequence joins TRBV12-1 and TRBJ1-2; the DNA was not compared with TRBD1, the D call given in the table. TRBV12-1 is annotated as a pseudogene. The length of the CDR3 is 16 residues. Here the CDR3 DNA reads TGTGCCAGCAGCTCAGGACAGGGGATCAGTCGGTATGGCTACACCTTC. The encoded protein is CASSSGQGISRYGYTF.